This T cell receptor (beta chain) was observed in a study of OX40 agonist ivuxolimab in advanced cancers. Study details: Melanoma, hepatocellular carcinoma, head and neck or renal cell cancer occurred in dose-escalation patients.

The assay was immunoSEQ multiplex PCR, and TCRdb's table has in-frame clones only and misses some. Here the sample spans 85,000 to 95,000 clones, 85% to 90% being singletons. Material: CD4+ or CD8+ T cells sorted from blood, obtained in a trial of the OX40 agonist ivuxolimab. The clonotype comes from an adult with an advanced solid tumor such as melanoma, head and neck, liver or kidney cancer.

The CDR3 region has the DNA TGTGCCTGGAGTCGGCAGGCGGGGGAAAAACTGTTTTTT. It translates to CAWSRQAGEKLFF. The chain recombines TRBV30 with TRBJ1-4; no clear D. V lost 2 bases and J 8 bases, leaving 12 bases between the germline ends. The CDR3 loop spans 13 amino acids. Germline loops: CDR1 GTSNPN, CDR2 SVGIG (reference sequence).